This T cell receptor beta chain stems from a study of T cell responses to AZD1222 COVID-19 vaccine. This table comes from immunoSEQ multiplex PCR, and its TCRdb copy is limited to in-frame clones, with some not included. Altogether around 150,000 clones are present, 90% to 95% being singletons, with the ten largest covering 0.9% to 1.2%. Overall study findings and caveats: Spike as a whole was targeted by vaccine-associated CD4 TCRs, dominant at 160-218 and 743-854.

A single count supports this clone. The antigen is undetermined. The CDR3 is made up of 13 amino acids. V lost 3 bases, J lost 3 bases, and 9 bases lay in between. In germline, CDR1 is DFQATT, CDR2 SNEGSKA (reference sequence). The rearrangement links TRBV20-1 to TRBJ1-5; no clear D. The sample in question was peripheral blood, obtained 28 days after the second AZD1222 dose. This sequence was found in an adult who received the AZD1222 COVID-19 vaccine. In DNA, the CDR3 is TGCAGTGCTAGTCTGGGATACAATCAGCCCCAGCATTTT. Translation gives CSASLGYNQPQHF.